This T cell receptor (beta chain) is from a study of blood T cells in healthy people across ages. The CDR3 contains 15 residues. Note on this clonotype: The antigen is unknown. Mismatch with germline at one junction end may stem from a read error.

Primed by a sample-barcoded 5' primer and a J-beta primer mix, a second PCR proceeded for about 6 to 11 cycles. Each CDR3 protein is one row after TCRdb ran MiXCR on the 5' RACE reads. The repertoire holds 850,000 to 1,000,000 distinct CDR3 sequences, with roughly 50% as singletons. Study-wide points: In long-lived donors, naive CD4+ cell counts and diversity exceeded those of aged donors.

The chain has TRBV12-3 or TRBV12-4 and TRBJ1-4; D is perhaps TRBD1 (6 bases). The sample taken for sequencing was blood. The receptor's source is a man under 40 in good health. CDR3: CASSLTGTSNEKPFF. CDR3 sequence (DNA): TGTGCCAGCAGCCTTACCGGGACAAGTAATGAAAAACCGTTTTTT.